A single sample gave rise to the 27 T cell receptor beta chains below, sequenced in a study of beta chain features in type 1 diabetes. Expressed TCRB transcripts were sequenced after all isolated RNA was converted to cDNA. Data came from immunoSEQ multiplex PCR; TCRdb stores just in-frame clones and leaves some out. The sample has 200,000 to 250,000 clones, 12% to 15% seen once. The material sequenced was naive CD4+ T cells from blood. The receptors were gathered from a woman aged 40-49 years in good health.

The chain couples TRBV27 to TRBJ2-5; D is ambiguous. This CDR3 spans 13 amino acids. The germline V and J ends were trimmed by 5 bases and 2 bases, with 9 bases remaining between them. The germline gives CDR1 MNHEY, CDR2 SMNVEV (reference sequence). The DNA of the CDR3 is TGTGCCAGCAGTAGGAGTTTGCAAGAGACCCAGTACTTC. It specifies CASSRSLQETQYF.

The CDR3 sequence: CASRSLGNSPLHF. The CDR3, as DNA: TGTGCCAGTAGATCTCTAGGCAATTCACCCCTCCACTTT. V usage is TRBV19 and J usage is TRBJ1-6; D is unclear. The V gene's germline CDR1 is LNHDA and CDR2 SQIVND (reference sequence). Between the trimmed V and J ends, which lost 6 bases and 7 bases, there was a span of 10 bases. This CDR3 is built from 13 residues.

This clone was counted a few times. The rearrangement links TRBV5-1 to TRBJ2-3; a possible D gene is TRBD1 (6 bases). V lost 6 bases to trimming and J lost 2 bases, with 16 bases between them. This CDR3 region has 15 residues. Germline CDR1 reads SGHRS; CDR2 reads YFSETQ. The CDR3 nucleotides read TGCGCCAGCAATCCCGGACAGACTACCACAGATACGCAGTATTTT. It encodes CASNPGQTTTDTQYF.

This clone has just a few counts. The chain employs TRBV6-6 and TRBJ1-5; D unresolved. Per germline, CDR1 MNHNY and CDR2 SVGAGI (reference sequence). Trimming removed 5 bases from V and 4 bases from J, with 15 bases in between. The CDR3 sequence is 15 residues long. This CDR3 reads CASSEYGMWNQPQHF. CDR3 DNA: TGTGCCAGCAGTGAGTACGGGATGTGGAATCAGCCCCAGCATTTT.

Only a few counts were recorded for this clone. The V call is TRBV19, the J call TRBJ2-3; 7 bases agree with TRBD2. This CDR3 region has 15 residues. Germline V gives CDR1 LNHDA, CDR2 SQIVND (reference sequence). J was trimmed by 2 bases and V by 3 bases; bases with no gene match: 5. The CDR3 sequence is CASSILAAATDTQYF. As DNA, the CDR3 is TGTGCCAGTAGTATCCTAGCGGCGGCCACAGATACGCAGTATTTT.

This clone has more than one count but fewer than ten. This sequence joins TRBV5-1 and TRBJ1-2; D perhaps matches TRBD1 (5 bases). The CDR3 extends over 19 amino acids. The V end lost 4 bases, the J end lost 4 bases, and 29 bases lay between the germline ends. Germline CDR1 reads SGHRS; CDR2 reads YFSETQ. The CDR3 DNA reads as TGCGCCAGCAGCATGCAACCGACAGCCAAGCCTGGGTTAGGCTATGGCTACACCTTC. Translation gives CASSMQPTAKPGLGYGYTF.

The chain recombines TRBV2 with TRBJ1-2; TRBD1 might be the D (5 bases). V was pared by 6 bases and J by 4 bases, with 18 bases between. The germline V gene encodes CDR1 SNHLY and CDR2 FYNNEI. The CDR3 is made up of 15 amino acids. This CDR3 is CASSEPAGLGYGYTF. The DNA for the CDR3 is TGTGCCAGCAGCGAGCCAGCAGGGTTGGGCTATGGCTACACCTTC.

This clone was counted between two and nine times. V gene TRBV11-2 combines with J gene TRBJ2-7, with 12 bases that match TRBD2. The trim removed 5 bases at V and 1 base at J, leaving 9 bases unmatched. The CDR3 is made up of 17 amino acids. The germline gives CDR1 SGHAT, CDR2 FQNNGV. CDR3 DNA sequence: TGTGCCAGCAGCCACCGACTAGCGGGGGAATCATCCTACGAGCAGTACTTC. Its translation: CASSHRLAGESSYEQYF.

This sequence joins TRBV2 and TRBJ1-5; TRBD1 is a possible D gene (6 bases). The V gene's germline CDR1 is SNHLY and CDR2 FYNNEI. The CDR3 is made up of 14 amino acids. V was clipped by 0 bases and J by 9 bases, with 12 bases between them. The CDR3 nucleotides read TGTGCCAGCAGTGAAGCTACAGGGCCTGGGCCCCAGCATTTT. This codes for CASSEATGPGPQHF.

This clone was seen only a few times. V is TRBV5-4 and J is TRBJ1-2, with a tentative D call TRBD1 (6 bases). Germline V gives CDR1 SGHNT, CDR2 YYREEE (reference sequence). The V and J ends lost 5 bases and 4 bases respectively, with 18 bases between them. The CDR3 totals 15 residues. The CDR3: CASSHPDRDLYGYTF. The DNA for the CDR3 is TGTGCCAGCAGTCACCCGGACAGAGACCTCTATGGCTACACCTTC.

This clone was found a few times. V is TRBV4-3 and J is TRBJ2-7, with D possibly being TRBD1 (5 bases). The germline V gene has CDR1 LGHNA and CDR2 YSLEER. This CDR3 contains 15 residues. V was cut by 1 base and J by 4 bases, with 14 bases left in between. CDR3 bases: TGCGCCAGCAGCCAAGGAGAAGGGGCCGAGTACGAGCAGTACTTC. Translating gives CASSQGEGAEYEQYF.

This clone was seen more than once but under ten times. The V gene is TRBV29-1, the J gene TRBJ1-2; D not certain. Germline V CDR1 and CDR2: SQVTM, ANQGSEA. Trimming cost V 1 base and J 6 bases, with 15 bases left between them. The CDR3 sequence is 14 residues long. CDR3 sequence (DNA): TGCAGCGTTGAAGCTAATGGGTCCGGGGATGGCTACACCTTC. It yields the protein CSVEANGSGDGYTF.

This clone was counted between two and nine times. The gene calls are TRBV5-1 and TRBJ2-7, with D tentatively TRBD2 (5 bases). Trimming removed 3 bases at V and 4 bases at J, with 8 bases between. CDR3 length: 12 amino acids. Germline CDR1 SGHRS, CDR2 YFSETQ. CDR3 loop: CASSSPGYEQYF. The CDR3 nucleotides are TGCGCCAGCAGCTCCCCGGGGTACGAGCAGTACTTC. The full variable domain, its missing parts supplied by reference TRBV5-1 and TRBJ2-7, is KAGVTQTPRYLIKTRGQQVTLSCSPISGHRSVSWYQQTPGQGLQFLFEYFSETQRNKGNFPGRFSGRQFSNSRSEMNVSTLELGDSALYLCASSSPGYEQYFGPGTRLTVT.

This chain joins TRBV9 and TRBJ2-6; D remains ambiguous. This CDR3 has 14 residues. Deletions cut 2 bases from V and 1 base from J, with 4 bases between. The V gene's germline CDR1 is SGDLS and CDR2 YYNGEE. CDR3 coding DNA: TGTGCCAGCAGCGTCCAATCTGGGGCCAACGTCCTGACTTTC. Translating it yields CASSVQSGANVLTF.

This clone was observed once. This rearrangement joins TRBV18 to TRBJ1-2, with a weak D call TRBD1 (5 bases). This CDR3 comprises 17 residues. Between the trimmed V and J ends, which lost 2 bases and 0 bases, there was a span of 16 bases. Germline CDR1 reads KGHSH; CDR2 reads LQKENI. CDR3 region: CASSPIPSTATNYGYTF. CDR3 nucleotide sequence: TGTGCCAGCTCACCAATCCCGTCGACAGCGACTAACTATGGCTACACCTTC.

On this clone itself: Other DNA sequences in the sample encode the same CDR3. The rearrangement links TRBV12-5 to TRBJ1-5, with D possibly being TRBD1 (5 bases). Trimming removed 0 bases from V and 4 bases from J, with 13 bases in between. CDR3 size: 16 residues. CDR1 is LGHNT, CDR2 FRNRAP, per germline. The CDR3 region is CASGLVPTGNNQPQHF. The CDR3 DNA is TGTGCTAGTGGTTTGGTACCAACAGGTAATAATCAGCCCCAGCATTTT.

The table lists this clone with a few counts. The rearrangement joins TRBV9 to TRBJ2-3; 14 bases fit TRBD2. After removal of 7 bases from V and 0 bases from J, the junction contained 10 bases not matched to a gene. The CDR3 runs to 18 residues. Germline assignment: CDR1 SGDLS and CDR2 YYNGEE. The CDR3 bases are TGTGCCAGCGGGTCCGGGACTAGCGGGGGCCGGAGCACAGATACGCAGTATTTT. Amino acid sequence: CASGSGTSGGRSTDTQYF.

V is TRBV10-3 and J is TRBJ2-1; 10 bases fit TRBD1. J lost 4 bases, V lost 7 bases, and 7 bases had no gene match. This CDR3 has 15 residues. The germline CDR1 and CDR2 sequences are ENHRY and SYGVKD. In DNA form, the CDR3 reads TGTGCCATCACCGCGGACAGGGGGTATTACAATGAGCAGTTCTTC. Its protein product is CAITADRGYYNEQFF.

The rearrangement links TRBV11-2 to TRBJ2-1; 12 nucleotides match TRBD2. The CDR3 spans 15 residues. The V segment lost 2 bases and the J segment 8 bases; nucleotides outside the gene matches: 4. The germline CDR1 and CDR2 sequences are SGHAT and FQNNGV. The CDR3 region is CASSLLLAGGDEQFF. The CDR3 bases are TGTGCCAGCAGCTTATTACTAGCGGGGGGAGATGAGCAGTTCTTC. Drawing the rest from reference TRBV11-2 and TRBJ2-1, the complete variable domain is EAGVAQSPRYKIIEKRQSVAFWCNPISGHATLYWYQQILGQGPKLLIQFQNNGVVDDSQLPKDRFSAERLKGVDSTLKIQPAKLEDSAVYLCASSLLLAGGDEQFFGPGTRLTVL.

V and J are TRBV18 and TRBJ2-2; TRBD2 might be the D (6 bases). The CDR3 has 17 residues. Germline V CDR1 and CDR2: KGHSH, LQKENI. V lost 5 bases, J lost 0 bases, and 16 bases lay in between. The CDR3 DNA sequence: TGTGCCAGCTCATCTAGAGTCAGGGAGGCGAACACCGGGGAGCTGTTTTTT. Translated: CASSSRVREANTGELFF.

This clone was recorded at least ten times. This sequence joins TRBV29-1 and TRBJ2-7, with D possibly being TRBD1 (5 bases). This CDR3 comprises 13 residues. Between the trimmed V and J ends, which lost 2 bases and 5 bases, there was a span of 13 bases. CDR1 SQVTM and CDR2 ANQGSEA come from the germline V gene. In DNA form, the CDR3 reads TGCAGCGTTGAACCGCCAGGGCTGGACGAGCAGTACTTC. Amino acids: CSVEPPGLDEQYF.

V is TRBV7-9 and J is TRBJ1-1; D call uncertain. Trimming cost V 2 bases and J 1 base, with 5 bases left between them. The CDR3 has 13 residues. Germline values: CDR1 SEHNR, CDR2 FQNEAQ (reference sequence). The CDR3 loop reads CASSLLRNTEAFF. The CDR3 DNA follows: TGTGCCAGCAGCTTACTTCGGAACACTGAAGCTTTCTTT.

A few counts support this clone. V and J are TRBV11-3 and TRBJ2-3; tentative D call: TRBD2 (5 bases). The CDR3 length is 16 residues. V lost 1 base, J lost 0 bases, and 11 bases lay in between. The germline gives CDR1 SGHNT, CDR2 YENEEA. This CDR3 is CASSLGGFWSTDTQYF. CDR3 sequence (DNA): TGTGCCAGCAGCTTAGGAGGGTTCTGGAGCACAGATACGCAGTATTTT.

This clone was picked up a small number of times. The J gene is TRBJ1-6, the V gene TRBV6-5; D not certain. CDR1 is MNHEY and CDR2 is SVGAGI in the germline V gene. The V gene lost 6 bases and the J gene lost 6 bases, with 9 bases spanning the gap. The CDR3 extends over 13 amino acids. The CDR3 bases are TGTGCCAGCAGGAGGGCTCGTAATTCACCCCTCCACTTT. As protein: CASRRARNSPLHF.

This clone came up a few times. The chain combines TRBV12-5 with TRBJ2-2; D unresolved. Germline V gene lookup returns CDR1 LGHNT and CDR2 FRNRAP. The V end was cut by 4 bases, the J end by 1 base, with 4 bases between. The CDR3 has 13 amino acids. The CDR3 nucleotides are TGTGCTAGTGGTTCCGGGAACACCGGGGAGCTGTTTTTT. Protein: CASGSGNTGELFF.

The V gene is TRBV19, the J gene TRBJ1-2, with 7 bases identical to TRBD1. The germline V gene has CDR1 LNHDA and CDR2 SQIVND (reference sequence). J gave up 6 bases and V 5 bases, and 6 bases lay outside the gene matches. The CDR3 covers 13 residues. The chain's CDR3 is CASSQETGNGYTF. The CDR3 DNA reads TGTGCCAGTAGTCAAGAGACAGGGAATGGCTACACCTTC.

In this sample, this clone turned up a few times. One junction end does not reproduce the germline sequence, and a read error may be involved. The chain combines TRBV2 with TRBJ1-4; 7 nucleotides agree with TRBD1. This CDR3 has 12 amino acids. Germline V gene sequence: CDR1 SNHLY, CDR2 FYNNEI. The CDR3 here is CAGTGARTSYVF. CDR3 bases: TGTGCCGGAACAGGGGCACGTACTAGTTATGTTTTT.